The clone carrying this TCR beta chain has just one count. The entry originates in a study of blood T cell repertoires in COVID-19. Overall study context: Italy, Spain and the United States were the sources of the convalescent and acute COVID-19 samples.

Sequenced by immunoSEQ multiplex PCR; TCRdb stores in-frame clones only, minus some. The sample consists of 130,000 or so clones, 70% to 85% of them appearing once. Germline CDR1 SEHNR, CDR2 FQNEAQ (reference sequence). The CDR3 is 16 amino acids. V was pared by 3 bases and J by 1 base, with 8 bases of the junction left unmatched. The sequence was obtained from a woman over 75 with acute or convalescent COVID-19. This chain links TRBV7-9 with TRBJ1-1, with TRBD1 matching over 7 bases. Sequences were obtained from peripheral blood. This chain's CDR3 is CASSLGQTGTNTEAFF. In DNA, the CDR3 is TGTGCCAGCAGCTTGGGACAGACGGGAACGAACACTGAAGCTTTCTTT.